The clone carrying this TCR beta chain was seen a few times. What it binds is not known. These data originate in a study of regulatory T cells in long-lasting Graves disease. Study conclusions and caveats: New patients shared fewer public clonotypes (around 970) than persistent patients did (about 3,000). Researchers reported studying only peripheral blood, not thyroid tissue.

To make TCR beta libraries, researchers used iRepertoire HTBI primers and Arm-PCR of CDR3 regions. MiXCR was run by TCRdb on the multiplex PCR reads, yielding one entry per CDR3 protein. The sample records 500,000 to 800,000 distinct CDR3 sequences, around 30% being singletons. With 3 bases removed from V and 6 bases from J, the gap between germline ends came to 21 bases. The CDR3 runs 16 residues. Documented time point: persistent/refractory GD, antithyroid drugs over 5 years with positive TRAb. PBMC RNA served as the TCR library source. The sample was peripheral blood mononuclear cells (PBMCs), taken when the disease was refractory, from a patient treated with antithyroid drugs. This TCR was recovered from a female donor with Graves disease. The chain employs TRBV12-3 or TRBV12-4 and TRBJ2-7; tentative D call: TRBD2 (6 bases). CDR3 sequence: CASSFHGGDSLSEQYF. The CDR3 DNA follows: TGTGCCAGCAGTTTTCACGGCGGGGATTCTCTTTCCGAGCAGTACTTC.